The 2 T cell receptor beta chains listed next were all sequenced from one sample in a study of blood T cell repertoires in COVID-19. Here immunoSEQ multiplex PCR was the method, and the copy in TCRdb shows in-frame clones only, minus some. This table holds over 150,000 clones, less than 90% found once. Sample: peripheral blood. The source of these receptors is a woman between 70 and 85 years old with COVID-19, enrolled during active disease.

The chain recombines TRBV5-4 with TRBJ1-2; a weak D match, TRBD1 (5 bases). CDR3 length: 14 amino acids. Trimming removed 2 bases from V and 0 bases from J, with 8 bases in between. Germline V CDR1 and CDR2: SGHNT, YYREEE (reference sequence). The CDR3 is CASSFGTANYGYTF. DNA for the CDR3: TGTGCCAGCAGCTTCGGGACTGCTAACTATGGCTACACCTTC.

This clone was detected only a few times. The chain employs TRBV9 and TRBJ2-1, with 12 positions matching TRBD2. Unmatched junction bases numbered 8, after V lost 4 bases and J lost 9 bases. Germline assignment: CDR1 SGDLS and CDR2 YYNGEE. The CDR3 loop spans 15 amino acids. CDR3 bases: TGTGCCAGCAGCAAGACTAGCGGGAGATTTAGTGAGCAGTTCTTC. It translates to CASSKTSGRFSEQFF.